A selection of T cell receptor beta chains follows, all from one sample in a study of cytomegalovirus exposure and HLA in healthy donors. Assay used: immunoSEQ multiplex PCR; TCRdb lists only in-frame clones, some missing. This table has about 150,000 clones, 80% appearing once. The source material was PBMCs. The origin of the receptors is a male donor in good health and CMV-seropositive. Each CDR3 is given with its conserved first and last residue. The D gene is left open where the match is weak. Not all rows give a size; the values are once, few, many and, for expanded clones, a class.

d_gene	v_gene	j_gene	abundance	CDR3aa	CDR3nt
TRBD2	TRBV27	TRBJ2-7	.	CASKTSGYEQYF	TGTGCCAGCAAGACTAGCGGTTACGAGCAGTACTTC
TRBD2	TRBV7-9	TRBJ2-7	.	CSSSLEASGRTYEQYF	TGTTCCAGCAGCTTAGAGGCTAGCGGGAGAACCTACGAGCAGTACTTC
TRBD2	TRBV7-9	TRBJ2-1	.	CASSGSGRAANEQFF	TGTGCCAGCAGCGGGAGCGGGAGGGCCGCCAATGAGCAGTTCTTC
.	TRBV7-6	TRBJ2-5	.	CASSLLEQETQYF	TGTGCCAGCAGCCTGTTGGAGCAAGAGACCCAGTACTTC
TRBD2	TRBV11-2	TRBJ2-7	.	CASSLVLAGSYEQYF	TGTGCCAGCAGCTTAGTCCTAGCGGGCTCCTACGAGCAGTACTTC
.	TRBV6-5	TRBJ2-1	.	CASSYEVRGYNEQFF	TGTGCCAGCAGTTACGAAGTAAGAGGGTACAATGAGCAGTTCTTC
.	TRBV18	TRBJ2-7	.	CASSTPGSGYEQYF	TGTGCCAGCTCCACCCCGGGGAGCGGCTACGAGCAGTACTTC
.	TRBV13	TRBJ1-3	.	CASSLDPSGNTIYF	TGTGCCAGCAGCTTAGACCCCTCGGGGAACACCATATATTTT
TRBD1	TRBV7-2	TRBJ2-7	few	CASSRDSSYEQYF	TGTGCCAGCAGCCGGGACAGCTCCTACGAGCAGTACTTC
.	TRBV5-1	TRBJ1-2	.	CASSLGQPNGYTF	TGCGCCAGCAGCTTGGGACAGCCAAATGGCTACACCTTC
.	TRBV7-2	TRBJ2-6	.	CASSSYSPGANVLTF	TGTGCCAGCAGCTCCTATTCACCTGGGGCCAACGTCCTGACTTTC
TRBD2	TRBV6-1	TRBJ2-7	few	CASSGSGSPYEQYF	TGTGCCAGCAGTGGTAGCGGGAGTCCCTACGAGCAGTACTTC
TRBD2	TRBV14	TRBJ2-5	.	CASSLSGSETQYF	TGTGCCAGCAGCCTTAGCGGGAGTGAGACCCAGTACTTC
.	TRBV6-1	TRBJ2-3	.	CASSIDGASTDTQYF	TGTGCCAGCAGCATAGACGGAGCTAGCACAGATACGCAGTATTTT
.	TRBV6-5	TRBJ1-2	.	CASSYLDSNYGYTF	TGTGCCAGCAGTTACCTGGACAGCAACTATGGCTACACCTTC
TRBD2	TRBV7-2	TRBJ2-2	.	CASSIGLAGAGELFF	TGTGCCAGCAGCATAGGACTAGCGGGGGCCGGGGAGCTGTTTTTT
TRBD1	TRBV7-9	TRBJ2-1	.	CATPGQGIINEQFF	TGTGCCACCCCGGGACAGGGAATAATCAATGAGCAGTTCTTC
TRBD1	TRBV5-5	TRBJ2-7	once	CASSMTGPTYEQYF	TGTGCCAGCAGCATGACAGGGCCCACCTACGAGCAGTACTTC
TRBD1	TRBV15	TRBJ1-1	.	CATSRGIGQGRDEAFF	TGTGCCACCAGCAGGGGTATTGGACAGGGCAGAGATGAAGCTTTCTTT
.	TRBV27	TRBJ2-7	.	CASSLGGYEQYF	TGTGCCAGCAGTTTGGGGGGCTACGAGCAGTACTTC
.	TRBV2	TRBJ1-5	.	CASSTGIGQPQHF	TGTGCCAGCAGTACAGGGATAGGTCAGCCCCAGCATTTT
TRBD1	TRBV12-5	TRBJ1-1	.	CASGSQGASTEAFF	TGTGCTAGTGGCTCCCAGGGGGCGAGCACTGAAGCTTTCTTT
TRBD2	TRBV27	TRBJ2-7	.	CASSPRAGALYEQYF	TGTGCCAGCAGTCCCAGGGCGGGAGCGCTATACGAGCAGTACTTC
.	TRBV15	TRBJ2-7	.	CATSRGFGGRYEQYF	TGTGCCACCAGCAGAGGCTTCGGGGGGCGCTACGAGCAGTACTTC
.	TRBV6-5	TRBJ1-5	.	CASSSQGISNQPQHF	TGTGCCAGCAGCAGCCAGGGTATCAGCAATCAGCCCCAGCATTTT
TRBD1	TRBV7-6	TRBJ1-2	few	CASSPPGTEYGYTF	TGTGCCAGCAGCCCGCCCGGGACAGAGTATGGCTACACCTTC
.	TRBV30	TRBJ1-3	.	CAWSVRRDFLSGNTIYF	TGTGCCTGGAGTGTACGCCGGGACTTCCTCTCTGGAAACACCATATATTTT
TRBD1	TRBV5-4	TRBJ2-7	.	CASSSGTGTSYEQYF	TGTGCCAGCAGCTCCGGGACAGGGACCTCCTACGAGCAGTACTTC
.	TRBV7-2	TRBJ2-5	.	CASSFNRGQETQYF	TGTGCCAGCAGCTTTAACCGGGGACAAGAGACCCAGTACTTC
.	TRBV4-1	TRBJ2-7	.	CASSDAGASSYEQYF	TGCGCCAGCAGCGACGCCGGAGCCTCCTCCTACGAGCAGTACTTC
.	TRBV29-1	TRBJ2-5	few	CSVGQGSKTQYF	TGCAGCGTTGGGCAGGGGTCGAAGACCCAGTACTTC
TRBD1	TRBV7-2	TRBJ2-5	.	CASSFDRGLGETQYF	TGTGCCAGCAGCTTCGACAGGGGGCTAGGCGAGACCCAGTACTTC
TRBD1	TRBV28	TRBJ2-1	.	CASSLEGQGYNEQFF	TGTGCCAGCTCCCTTGAGGGACAGGGGTACAATGAGCAGTTCTTC
TRBD2	TRBV9	TRBJ2-7	.	CASSVGTSGASEQYF	TGTGCCAGCAGCGTAGGAACTAGCGGAGCCTCGGAGCAGTACTTC
.	TRBV28	TRBJ1-1	.	CASRGRPEAFF	TGTGCCAGCAGGGGCAGACCTGAAGCTTTCTTT
TRBD1	TRBV19	TRBJ1-2	.	CASRAYRGGGYTF	TGTGCCAGTAGGGCATACAGGGGTGGCGGCTACACCTTC
TRBD2	TRBV7-2	TRBJ2-7	.	CASSLAATSGGYEQYF	TGTGCCAGCAGCTTAGCGGCGACTAGCGGGGGCTACGAGCAGTACTTC
.	TRBV19	TRBJ1-1	.	CASSIGKNTEAFF	TGTGCCAGTAGTATCGGGAAGAACACTGAAGCTTTCTTT
TRBD1	TRBV6-6	TRBJ2-5	.	CASSTPPQGPGETQYF	TGTGCCAGCAGTACCCCACCACAGGGGCCGGGAGAGACCCAGTACTTC
TRBD1	TRBV7-9	TRBJ1-4	once	CSSSSAPHRGLFF	TGTTCCAGCAGCTCAGCCCCCCACAGGGGGCTGTTTTTT
.	TRBV19	TRBJ2-5	few	CASSPGTAGEETQYF	TGTGCCAGTAGTCCCGGGACAGCGGGAGAAGAGACCCAGTACTTC
.	TRBV30	TRBJ1-3	.	CAWNRQTGNTIYF	TGTGCCTGGAATCGACAGACTGGAAACACCATATATTTT
TRBD2	TRBV6-5	TRBJ2-5	.	CASSYSRTRGEKTQYF	TGTGCCAGCAGTTACTCCCGGACTAGAGGGGAAAAGACCCAGTACTTC
TRBD1	TRBV25-1	TRBJ1-3	few	CASSDREYGNTIYF	TGTGCCAGCTCCGACAGGGAGTATGGAAACACCATATATTTT
TRBD1	TRBV19	TRBJ1-3	.	CASSFDRGGGTIYF	TGTGCCAGTAGCTTCGACAGGGGCGGCGGCACCATATATTTT
TRBD2	TRBV5-4	TRBJ2-7	.	CASSLRLAGTSYEQYF	TGTGCCAGCAGCTTGCGACTAGCGGGGACCTCCTACGAGCAGTACTTC
TRBD2	TRBV15	TRBJ2-5	.	CATMGREKETQYF	TGTGCCACCATGGGGCGGGAGAAAGAGACCCAGTACTTC
.	TRBV4-3	TRBJ1-2	.	CASSQEPQGGYGYTF	TGCGCCAGCAGCCAAGAGCCGCAGGGAGGGTATGGCTACACCTTC
.	TRBV4-2	TRBJ2-1	once	CASSQDRAGANEQFF	TGTGCCAGCAGCCAAGATCGGGCAGGGGCCAATGAGCAGTTCTTC
.	TRBV7-3	TRBJ2-3	.	CASSSPGPYSTDTQYF	TGTGCCAGCAGCTCCCCTGGGCCCTATAGCACAGATACGCAGTATTTT
.	TRBV6-1	TRBJ1-1	once	CASADRFNTEAFF	TGTGCCAGCGCAGACAGGTTTAACACTGAAGCTTTCTTT